This T cell receptor (beta chain) comes out of a study of T-cell memory formation after mild COVID-19. V was cut by 5 bases and J by 8 bases, with 6 bases left in between. This CDR3 region has 11 residues. The germline gives CDR1 KGHDR, CDR2 SFDVKD. This clonotype showed up just a few times. A single record per CDR3 protein comes from TCRdb applying MiXCR to the 5' RACE reads. The repertoire includes around 200,000 distinct CDR3 sequences, around 25% of them detected once, and more than 9.5% sits in the top ten. Material for sequencing was PBMCs or a T cell subset sorted from them (not recorded which). The V call is TRBV24-1, the J call TRBJ2-1; D not resolved. The sequence derives from an adult woman who had mild COVID-19 (a few samples of this study predate the infection). Cell type and time point are not known. CDR3 sequence: CATSAMDEQFF. CDR3 sequence (DNA): TGTGCCACCAGTGCTATGGATGAGCAGTTCTTC.